This T cell receptor beta chain was captured in a study of T cell responses to AZD1222 COVID-19 vaccine. Points from the study as a whole: Spike-specific TCR breadth and depth rose after two AZD1222 doses.

Using immunoSEQ multiplex PCR, the repertoire was profiled, and TCRdb retains in-frame clones only, with some absent. This table holds over 100,000 clones, around nine tenths found once. As concerns this clone: Antigen specificity is unknown.

V was clipped by 1 base and J by 3 bases, with 10 bases between them. The CDR3 has 15 residues. CDR1 is LNHDA and CDR2 is SQIVND in the germline V gene (reference sequence). The sequencing used peripheral blood, collected on day 0 of AZD1222 vaccination. The source of this sequence is an adult in good health. The chain couples TRBV19 to TRBJ2-1; perhaps D is TRBD1 or TRBD2 (5 bases each). CDR3 amino acids: CASSIGGANYNEQFF. The CDR3 DNA reads TGTGCCAGTAGTATAGGAGGGGCCAACTACAATGAGCAGTTCTTC.